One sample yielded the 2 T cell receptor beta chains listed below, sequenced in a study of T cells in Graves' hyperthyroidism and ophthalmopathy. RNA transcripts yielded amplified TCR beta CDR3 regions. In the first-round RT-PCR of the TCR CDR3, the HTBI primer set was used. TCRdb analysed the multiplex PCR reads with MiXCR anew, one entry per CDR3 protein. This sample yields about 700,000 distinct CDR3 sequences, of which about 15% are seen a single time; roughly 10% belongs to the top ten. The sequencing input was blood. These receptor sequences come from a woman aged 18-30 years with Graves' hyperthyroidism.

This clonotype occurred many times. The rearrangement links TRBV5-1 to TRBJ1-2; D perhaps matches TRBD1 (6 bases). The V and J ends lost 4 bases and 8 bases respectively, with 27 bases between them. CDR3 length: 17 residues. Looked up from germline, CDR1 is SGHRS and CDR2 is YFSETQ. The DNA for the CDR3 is TGCGCCAGCAGCGTCGTGACAGGACCACCGGAGTTTGAAGGCTACACCTTC. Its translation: CASSVVTGPPEFEGYTF.

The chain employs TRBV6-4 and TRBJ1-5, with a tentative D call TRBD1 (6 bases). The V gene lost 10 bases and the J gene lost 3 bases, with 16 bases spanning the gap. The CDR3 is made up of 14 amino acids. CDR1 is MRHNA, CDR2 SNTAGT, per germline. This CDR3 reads CAIRGGAANQPQHF. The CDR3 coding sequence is TGTGCCATCAGAGGGGGGGCGGCCAATCAGCCCCAGCATTTT.